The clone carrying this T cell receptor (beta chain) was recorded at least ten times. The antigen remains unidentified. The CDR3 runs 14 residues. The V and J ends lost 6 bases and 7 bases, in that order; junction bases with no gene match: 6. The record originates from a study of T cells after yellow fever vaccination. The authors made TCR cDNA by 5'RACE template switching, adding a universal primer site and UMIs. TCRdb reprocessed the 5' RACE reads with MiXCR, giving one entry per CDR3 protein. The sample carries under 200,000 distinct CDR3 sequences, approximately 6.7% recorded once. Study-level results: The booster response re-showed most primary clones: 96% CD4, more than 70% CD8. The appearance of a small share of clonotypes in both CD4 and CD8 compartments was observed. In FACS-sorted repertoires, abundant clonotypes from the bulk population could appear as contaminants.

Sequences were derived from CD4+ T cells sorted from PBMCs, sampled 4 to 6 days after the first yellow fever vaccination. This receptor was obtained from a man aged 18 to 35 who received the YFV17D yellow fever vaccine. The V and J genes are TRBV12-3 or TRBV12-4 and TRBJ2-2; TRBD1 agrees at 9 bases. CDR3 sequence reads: CASRPGQGFGELFF. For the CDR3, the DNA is TGTGCCAGCAGACCGGGACAGGGTTTCGGGGAGCTGTTTTTT.